One and the same sample provided the 31 T cell receptor beta chains below, sequenced in a study of T cell responses to AZD1222 COVID-19 vaccine. Sequencing was performed with immunoSEQ multiplex PCR; in TCRdb, only in-frame clones are kept and a portion is missing. This table holds 100,000 to 150,000 clones, 87% found once. The input for sequencing was peripheral blood, taken on day 0 of AZD1222 vaccination. The receptors shown here come from an adult in good health.

The genes are TRBV3-1 (or the pseudogene TRBV3-2) and TRBJ2-1, with 8 bases lining up with TRBD2. V trimming: 0 bases; J trimming: 7 bases; junction bases outside the gene matches: 5. Germline V gene lookup returns CDR1 LGHDT and CDR2 YNNKEL (reference sequence). This CDR3 spans 15 amino acids. The CDR3 region is CASSQDRASGNEQFF. In nucleotides, the CDR3 is TGTGCCAGCAGCCAAGATCGGGCTAGCGGGAATGAGCAGTTCTTC.

The chain has TRBV3-1 (or the pseudogene TRBV3-2) and TRBJ2-7; D ambiguous. Germline values: CDR1 LGHDT, CDR2 YNNKEL (reference sequence). The length of the CDR3 is 12 residues. Trimming removed 4 bases at V and 1 base at J, with 5 bases between. The CDR3 loop is CASSRGSYEQYF. CDR3 coding DNA: TGTGCCAGCAGCCGTGGTTCCTACGAGCAGTACTTC.

This clone was seen just once. The chain has TRBV5-8 and TRBJ1-4; perhaps TRBD1 as D (5 bases). Trimming pared 4 bases from V and 7 bases from J, leaving 17 bases between. Germline V gene lookup returns CDR1 SGHTS and CDR2 YDEGEE. CDR3 length: 15 amino acids. The CDR3 protein is CASSRGSQGVEKLFF. CDR3 bases: TGTGCCAGCAGCAGAGGGAGCCAGGGCGTTGAAAAACTGTTTTTT.

This chain connects TRBV13 to TRBJ1-4; D is unclear. From germline, CDR1 is PRHDT and CDR2 FYEKMQ (reference sequence). This CDR3 spans 14 amino acids. V lost 0 bases, J lost 8 bases, and 10 bases lay in between. In DNA, the CDR3 is TGTGCCAGCAGCTTAGGGGCAGAAGGCGAAAAACTGTTTTTT. As protein: CASSLGAEGEKLFF.

V and J are TRBV6-1 and TRBJ1-1; maybe TRBD1 (5 bases). Trimming cost V 0 bases and J 4 bases, with 12 bases left between them. Per germline, CDR1 MNHNS and CDR2 SASEGT. This CDR3 is 15 amino acids long. The CDR3 nucleotides read TGTGCCAGCAGTGAAGCGTGGGGGGTCGGCACTGAAGCTTTCTTT. Encoded protein: CASSEAWGVGTEAFF.

This clone was seen only a few times. The V call is TRBV5-4, the J call TRBJ2-4; D may be TRBD1 (6 bases). Germline V CDR1 and CDR2: SGHNT, YYREEE (reference sequence). Trimming shortened V by 4 bases and J by 0 bases, and 14 bases separated the two germline ends. The CDR3 has 16 residues. CDR3 sequence (DNA): TGTGCCAGCAGCCATCGGACAGATTTAGCCAAAAACATTCAGTACTTC. This encodes CASSHRTDLAKNIQYF.

This clone has a handful of counts. Here the CDR3 DNA reads TGTGCCAGCAGGGGAGAAGAGACCCAGTACTTC. Protein product: CASRGEETQYF. J is TRBJ2-5 and V is TRBV28, with TRBD2 as a possible D gene (5 bases). The CDR3 is made up of 11 amino acids. CDR1 and CDR2 from the germline V gene are MDHEN and SYDVKM. Trimming shortened V by 6 bases and J by 3 bases, and 5 bases separated the two germline ends.

This clone was picked up one time. The chain employs TRBV27 and TRBJ2-2; D assignment may be TRBD1 or TRBD2 (6 bases each). V lost 11 bases and J 5 bases, leaving 18 bases between the germline ends. Germline V gene sequence: CDR1 MNHEY, CDR2 SMNVEV (reference sequence). This CDR3 is 14 amino acids long. DNA for the CDR3: TGTGCCGCCTCCCCGGGGGCGTGGACCGGGGAGCTGTTTTTT. This gives the protein CAASPGAWTGELFF.

This chain joins TRBV6-1 and TRBJ1-1; TRBD1 matches at 7 bases. The germline V gene has CDR1 MNHNS and CDR2 SASEGT. Trimming cost V 3 bases and J 0 bases; bases outside gene matches: 10. The CDR3 is 17 residues long. For the CDR3, the DNA is TGTGCCAGCAGTGACTACGTTTATGGGACAGTGAACACTGAAGCTTTCTTT. It translates to CASSDYVYGTVNTEAFF.

This sequence joins TRBV29-1 and TRBJ1-1; D unclear. V was cut by 5 bases and J by 0 bases, with 16 bases left in between. The CDR3 is 15 residues long. The germline V gene has CDR1 SQVTM and CDR2 ANQGSEA. This chain's CDR3 is CSVSTGSIMNTEAFF. The CDR3 coding sequence is TGCAGCGTTTCAACGGGGTCAATCATGAACACTGAAGCTTTCTTT.

The chain uses TRBV18 and TRBJ2-5; D gene ambiguous. Trimming took 3 bases from V and 2 from J, leaving 13 bases between them. Germline lookup yields CDR1 KGHSH and CDR2 LQKENI. CDR3 length: 15 amino acids. The CDR3 sequence: CASSPMPSSQETQYF. The CDR3 DNA sequence: TGTGCCAGCTCACCCATGCCGAGCAGTCAAGAGACCCAGTACTTC.

J is TRBJ1-5 and V is TRBV30; no firm D call. Germline CDR1 is GTSNPN and CDR2 is SVGIG (reference sequence). The CDR3 has 13 residues. The V and J ends lost 0 bases and 0 bases respectively, with 3 bases between them. This CDR3 reads CAWSVHSNQPQHF. The CDR3 coding sequence is TGTGCCTGGAGTGTACATAGCAATCAGCCCCAGCATTTT.

The rearrangement uses TRBV21-1 and TRBJ1-3; TRBD1 was called by the table and not checked on the DNA. TRBV21-1 is a pseudogene segment. The CDR3 extends over 17 amino acids. CDR3 sequence (DNA): TGTGCCAGCAGCACGGTCCCCCTGGGGGCGTTTGGAAACACCATATATTTT. Protein sequence: CASSTVPLGAFGNTIYF.

The chain recombines TRBV5-1 with TRBJ2-7; TRBD1 matches 9 bases. The CDR3 has 16 residues. Germline CDR1 is SGHRS and CDR2 is YFSETQ. J gave up 0 bases and V 3 bases, and 7 bases lay outside the gene matches. The CDR3 sequence is CASSWGRDRVSYEQYF. CDR3 in DNA: TGCGCCAGCAGCTGGGGGCGGGACAGGGTCTCCTACGAGCAGTACTTC.

This chain connects TRBV29-1 to TRBJ1-1, with D possibly matching TRBD1 (6 bases). Looked up from germline, CDR1 is SQVTM and CDR2 is ANQGSEA. V gave up 6 bases and J gave up 7 bases, with 12 bases separating them. The CDR3 covers 11 residues. This CDR3 is CSVGGHSEAFF. The CDR3 DNA is TGCAGCGTCGGGGGACACAGTGAAGCTTTCTTT.

The rearrangement uses TRBV6-1 and TRBJ2-1; a weak D match, TRBD1 (6 bases). V lost 2 bases to trimming and J lost 6 bases, with 20 bases between them. Looked up from germline, CDR1 is MNHNS and CDR2 is SASEGT. CDR3 length equals 17 residues. This CDR3 is CASSEFTGHGKSNEQFF. The CDR3, as DNA: TGTGCCAGCAGTGAATTTACGGGACACGGAAAGTCCAATGAGCAGTTCTTC.

CDR3 protein: CASSPSGGFYEQYF. The DNA for the CDR3 is TGTGCCAGCAGCCCCTCCGGGGGGTTCTACGAGCAGTACTTC. This chain connects TRBV11-2 to TRBJ2-7; 7 bases are shared with TRBD2. Trimming cost V 5 bases and J 3 bases; bases outside gene matches: 7. Germline-derived CDR1 and CDR2 are SGHAT and FQNNGV. The CDR3 has 14 residues.

This clone was picked up one time. The chain employs TRBV10-3 and TRBJ2-7; 7 bases map to TRBD1. CDR3 length: 12 residues. Per germline, CDR1 ENHRY and CDR2 SYGVKD. The J segment lost 5 bases and the V segment lost 6 bases, leaving 4 bases of the junction unmatched. CDR3 nucleotides: TGTGCCATCAGCGGAACAGGGGACGAGCAGTACTTC. It codes for CAISGTGDEQYF.

The rearrangement links TRBV5-4 to TRBJ2-7; possible D gene TRBD2, 5 bases. There are 17 residues in the CDR3. Germline lookup yields CDR1 SGHNT and CDR2 YYREEE (reference sequence). Trimming pared 4 bases from V and 0 bases from J, leaving 20 bases between. CDR3 loop: CASSPDPASSSSYEQYF. The CDR3 DNA sequence: TGTGCCAGCAGCCCGGACCCCGCTAGCAGCTCCTCCTACGAGCAGTACTTC.

The chain joins TRBV11-3 to TRBJ2-5, with D perhaps being TRBD1 or TRBD2 (5 bases each). Germline V gene lookup returns CDR1 SGHNT and CDR2 YENEEA. V was cut by 5 bases and J by 0 bases, with 10 bases left in between. The CDR3 spans 14 residues. The CDR3 DNA follows: TGTGCCAGCAGCCCGGGACCGCACCAAGAGACCCAGTACTTC. Its protein product is CASSPGPHQETQYF.

V and J are TRBV30 and TRBJ1-5; maybe TRBD1 (5 bases). Deletions cut 2 bases from V and 4 bases from J, with 12 bases between. The CDR3 has 14 amino acids. Per germline, CDR1 GTSNPN and CDR2 SVGIG (reference sequence). CDR3 bases: TGTGCCTGGAGTCACGGGGGAGGGAATCAGCCCCAGCATTTT. It codes for CAWSHGGGNQPQHF. Together with reference TRBV30 and TRBJ1-5, the CDR3 gives the full variable domain: SQTIHQWPATLVQPVGSPLSLECTVEGTSNPNLYWYRQAAGRGLQLLFYSVGIGQISSEVPQNLSASRPQDRQFILSSKKLLLSDSGFYLCAWSHGGGNQPQHFGDGTRLSIL.

This chain joins TRBV28 and TRBJ1-2; D ambiguous. V was clipped by 5 bases and J by 6 bases, with 16 bases between them. Germline V gene data show CDR1 as MDHEN and CDR2 as SYDVKM. The CDR3 totals 14 residues. The CDR3 is CASSRFARVDGYTF. CDR3 nucleotides: TGTGCCAGCAGTCGATTTGCGAGGGTAGATGGCTACACCTTC.

This clone was counted only a few times. V gene TRBV28 combines with J gene TRBJ2-7; 7 bases map to TRBD2. The CDR3 is 16 amino acids. Looked up from germline, CDR1 is MDHEN and CDR2 is SYDVKM. Trimming took 5 bases from V and 2 from J; bases not matched to a gene: 12. The CDR3 spells CASSPLTTSPAYEQYF. For the CDR3, the DNA is TGTGCCAGCAGTCCTCTTACGACTAGCCCCGCCTACGAGCAGTACTTC.

The chain uses TRBV28 and TRBJ2-7; TRBD1 matches 8 bases. Germline-derived CDR1 and CDR2 are MDHEN and SYDVKM. Germline trimming cut 7 bases from V and 2 bases from J; bases unmatched to any gene: 10. The length of the CDR3 is 15 residues. The CDR3 region is CASTPLTGVTYEQYF. CDR3 bases: TGTGCCAGCACCCCGCTGACAGGGGTCACCTACGAGCAGTACTTC.

This clone has just one count. The V and J genes are TRBV19 and TRBJ1-1; 9 bases fit TRBD1. The V gene end was trimmed by 0 bases and the J gene end by 3 bases; junction bases not matched to a gene: 11. Germline V lookup: CDR1 LNHDA, CDR2 SQIVND (reference sequence). There are 18 residues in the CDR3. CDR3: CASSIDTGQGSADTEAFF. The CDR3 DNA reads as TGTGCCAGTAGTATAGATACAGGACAGGGGTCTGCGGACACTGAAGCTTTCTTT.

This clone was seen only once. The V call is TRBV28, the J call TRBJ1-1; D unclear. Germline CDR1 and CDR2: MDHEN and SYDVKM. This CDR3 comprises 11 residues. V was trimmed by 7 bases and J by 5 bases, leaving 8 bases between them. CDR3 DNA: TGTGCCAGCATCCTAAAAACTGAAGCTTTCTTT. Its translation: CASILKTEAFF.

CDR3 DNA sequence: TGCGCCAGCAGCCTCGGAAGGGTAGCCTATGGCTACACCTTC. It specifies CASSLGRVAYGYTF. The chain links TRBV4-3 to TRBJ1-2; D gene unclear. Trimming removed 4 bases at V and 4 bases at J, with 13 bases between. Looked up from germline, CDR1 is LGHNA and CDR2 is YSLEER. This CDR3 has 14 amino acids.

The CDR3 nucleotides are TGTGCCAGCCCCTCCCCGACCGGGGAGCTGTTTTTT. Its translation: CASPSPTGELFF. The gene calls are TRBV28 and TRBJ2-2; unclear D gene. The V gene lost 8 bases and the J gene lost 5 bases, with 9 bases spanning the gap. Germline values: CDR1 MDHEN, CDR2 SYDVKM. The CDR3 is 12 amino acids.

This clone was counted a few times. The chain has TRBV30 and TRBJ1-1, with D maybe TRBD1 (6 bases). The V end lost 4 bases, the J end lost 6 bases, and 24 bases lay between the germline ends. CDR1 is GTSNPN and CDR2 is SVGIG in the germline V gene (reference sequence). The CDR3 runs to 16 residues. The chain's CDR3 is CAWTPLIGGGGSEAFF. DNA for the CDR3: TGTGCCTGGACCCCTCTCATCGGCGGGGGCGGTTCTGAAGCTTTCTTT.

In its sample, this clone was seen once. The chain uses TRBV9 and TRBJ1-2; 7 positions agree with TRBD1. The CDR3 contains 16 residues. Per germline, CDR1 SGDLS and CDR2 YYNGEE. V gave up 0 bases and J gave up 2 bases; unmatched junction bases: 7. CDR3 protein: CASSVGRGTANYGYTF. CDR3 DNA: TGTGCCAGCAGCGTAGGTCGTGGGACAGCGAACTATGGCTACACCTTC.

This chain links TRBV6-5 with TRBJ2-2; no clear D gene. This CDR3 has 12 residues. Germline V gene lookup returns CDR1 MNHEY and CDR2 SVGAGI. The V and J ends lost 6 bases and 4 bases respectively, with 6 bases between them. CDR3 coding DNA: TGTGCCAGCAGCCTCACCACCGGGGAGCTGTTTTTT. As protein: CASSLTTGELFF.